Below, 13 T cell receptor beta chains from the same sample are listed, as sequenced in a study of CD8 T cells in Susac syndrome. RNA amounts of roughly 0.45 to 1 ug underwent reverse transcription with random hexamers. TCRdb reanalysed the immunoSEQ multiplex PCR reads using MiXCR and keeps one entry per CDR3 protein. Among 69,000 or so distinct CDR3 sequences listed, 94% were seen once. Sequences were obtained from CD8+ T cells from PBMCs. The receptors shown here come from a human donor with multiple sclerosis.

The CDR3 bases are TGCGCCAGCAGCCAAGAGGCAGGGCCCTACGAGCAGTACTTC. As protein: CASSQEAGPYEQYF. The genes are TRBV4-1 and TRBJ2-7; tentative D call: TRBD1 (5 bases). This CDR3 is built from 14 residues. V dropped 0 bases and J dropped 2 bases, with 8 bases sitting between them. Germline-derived CDR1 and CDR2 are MGHRA and YSYEKL.

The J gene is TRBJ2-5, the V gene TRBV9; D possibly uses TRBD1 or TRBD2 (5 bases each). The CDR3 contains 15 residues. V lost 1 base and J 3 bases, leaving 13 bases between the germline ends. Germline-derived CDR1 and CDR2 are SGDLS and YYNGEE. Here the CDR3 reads CASSVYTRGEETQYF. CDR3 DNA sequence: TGTGCCAGCAGCGTATACACTCGAGGGGAAGAGACCCAGTACTTC.

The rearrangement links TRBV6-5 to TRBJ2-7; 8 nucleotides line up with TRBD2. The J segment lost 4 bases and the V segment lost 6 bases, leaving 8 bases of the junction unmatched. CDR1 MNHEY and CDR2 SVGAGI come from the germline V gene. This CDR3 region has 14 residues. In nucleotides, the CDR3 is TGTGCCAGCAGCCCTCCGGGACTAGAGTACGAGCAGTACTTC. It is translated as CASSPPGLEYEQYF.

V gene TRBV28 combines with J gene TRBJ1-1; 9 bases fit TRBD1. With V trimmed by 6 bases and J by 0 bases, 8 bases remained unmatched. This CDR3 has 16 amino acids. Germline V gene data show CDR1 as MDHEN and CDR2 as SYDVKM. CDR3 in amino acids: CASRLPGQGMNTEAFF. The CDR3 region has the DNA TGTGCCAGCAGGTTGCCGGGACAGGGAATGAACACTGAAGCTTTCTTT.

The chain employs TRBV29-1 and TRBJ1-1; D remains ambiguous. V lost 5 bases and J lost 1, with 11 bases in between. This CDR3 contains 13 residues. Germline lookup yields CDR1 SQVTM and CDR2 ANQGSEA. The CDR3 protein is CSVWAGPNTEAFF. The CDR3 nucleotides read TGCAGCGTTTGGGCAGGCCCGAACACTGAAGCTTTCTTT.

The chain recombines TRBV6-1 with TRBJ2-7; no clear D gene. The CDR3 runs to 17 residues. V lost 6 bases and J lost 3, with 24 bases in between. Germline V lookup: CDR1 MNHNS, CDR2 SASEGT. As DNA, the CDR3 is TGTGCCAGCAGCCTGACCCTAATAACAGACGATTACTACGAGCAGTACTTC. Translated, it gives CASSLTLITDDYYEQYF.

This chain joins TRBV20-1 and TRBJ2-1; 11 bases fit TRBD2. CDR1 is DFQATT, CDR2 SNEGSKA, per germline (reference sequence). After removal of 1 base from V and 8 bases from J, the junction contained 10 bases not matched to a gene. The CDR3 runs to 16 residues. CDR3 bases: TGCAGTGCTAGAGCTGTAACTAGCGGGAGTTTGTATGAGCAGTTCTTC. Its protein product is CSARAVTSGSLYEQFF.

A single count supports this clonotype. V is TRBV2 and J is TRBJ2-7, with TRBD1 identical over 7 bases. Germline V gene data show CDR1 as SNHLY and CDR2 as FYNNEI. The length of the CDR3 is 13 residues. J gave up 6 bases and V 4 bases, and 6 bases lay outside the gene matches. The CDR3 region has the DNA TGTGCCAGCAGTGTAGGGACAGTAAGCGAGCAGTACTTC. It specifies CASSVGTVSEQYF.

The CDR3 sequence is CASSAAGAGANVLTF. The CDR3 nucleotides read TGTGCCAGCAGTGCTGCAGGGGCTGGGGCCAACGTCCTGACTTTC. This chain links TRBV6-1 with TRBJ2-6; D possibly corresponds to TRBD1 (6 bases). The CDR3 loop spans 15 amino acids. The germline gives CDR1 MNHNS, CDR2 SASEGT. Trimming removed 4 bases at V and 2 bases at J, with 9 bases between.

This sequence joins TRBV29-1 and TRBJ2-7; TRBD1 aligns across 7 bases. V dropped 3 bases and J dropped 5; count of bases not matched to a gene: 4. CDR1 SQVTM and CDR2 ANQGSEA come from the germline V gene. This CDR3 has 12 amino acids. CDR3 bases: TGCAGCGTTGAGTTAGGGGGCGACGAGCAGTACTTC. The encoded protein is CSVELGGDEQYF.

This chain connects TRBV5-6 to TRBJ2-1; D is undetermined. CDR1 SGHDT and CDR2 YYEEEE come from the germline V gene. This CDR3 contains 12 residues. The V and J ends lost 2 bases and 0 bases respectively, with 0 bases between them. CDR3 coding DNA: TGTGCCAGCAGCTTCTCCTACAATGAGCAGTTCTTC. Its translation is CASSFSYNEQFF.

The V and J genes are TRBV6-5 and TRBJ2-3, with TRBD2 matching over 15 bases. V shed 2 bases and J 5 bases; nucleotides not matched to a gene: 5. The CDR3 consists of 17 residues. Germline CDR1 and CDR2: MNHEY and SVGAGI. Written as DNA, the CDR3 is TGTGCCAGCAGTTACGGACTAGCGGGAGGGGACCGAGATACGCAGTATTTT. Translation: CASSYGLAGGDRDTQYF.

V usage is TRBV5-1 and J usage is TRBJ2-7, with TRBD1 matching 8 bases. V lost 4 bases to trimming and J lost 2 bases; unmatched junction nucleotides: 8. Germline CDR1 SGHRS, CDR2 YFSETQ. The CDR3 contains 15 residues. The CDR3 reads CASSDPTTGAYEQYF. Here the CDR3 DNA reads TGCGCCAGCAGCGACCCCACGACAGGGGCCTACGAGCAGTACTTC.